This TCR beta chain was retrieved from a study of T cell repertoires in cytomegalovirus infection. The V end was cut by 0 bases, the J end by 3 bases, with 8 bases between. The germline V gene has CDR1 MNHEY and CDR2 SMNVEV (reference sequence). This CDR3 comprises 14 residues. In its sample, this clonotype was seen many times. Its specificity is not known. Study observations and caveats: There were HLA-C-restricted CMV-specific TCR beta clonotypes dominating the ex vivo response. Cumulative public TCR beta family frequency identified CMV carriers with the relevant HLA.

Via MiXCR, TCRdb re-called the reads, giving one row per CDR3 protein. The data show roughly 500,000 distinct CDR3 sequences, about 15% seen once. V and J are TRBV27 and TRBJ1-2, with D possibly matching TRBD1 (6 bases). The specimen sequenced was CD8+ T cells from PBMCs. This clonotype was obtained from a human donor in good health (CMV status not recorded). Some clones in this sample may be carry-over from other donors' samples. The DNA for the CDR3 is TGTGCCAGCAGTTTATCTGGGGGCTACTATGGCTACACCTTC. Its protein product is CASSLSGGYYGYTF.